These 25 T cell receptor beta chains share one sample of origin, sequenced in a study of T cell changes during pregnancy in multiple sclerosis. Produced via immunoSEQ multiplex PCR; TCRdb's table is partial and in-frame only. The sample yields about 83,000 clones, roughly nine tenths seen once. The sequencing here drew on PBMCs, taken in the first trimester of pregnancy. These receptors were collected from a female donor in good health, serving as a control in a pregnancy study. Some clones in this sample may be carry-over from other donors' samples.

The chain carries TRBV19 and TRBJ2-3; 14 bases match TRBD2. The CDR3 consists of 18 residues. Germline CDR1 reads LNHDA; CDR2 reads SQIVND (reference sequence). V lost 1 base, J lost 0 bases, and 3 bases stayed unmatched. The CDR3 loop is CASSIGLAGGPSTDTQYF. DNA of the CDR3: TGTGCCAGTAGTATAGGACTAGCGGGGGGGCCTAGCACAGATACGCAGTATTTT.

This chain joins TRBV11-3 and TRBJ2-1, with a tentative D call TRBD2 (7 bases). Germline CDR1 reads SGHNT; CDR2 reads YENEEA. The V end was cut by 1 base, the J end by 4 bases, with 23 bases between. This CDR3 is 19 amino acids long. The CDR3 sequence: CASSLVPPGGLTPYNEQFF. Here the CDR3 DNA reads TGTGCCAGCAGCTTAGTACCCCCCGGGGGGCTAACTCCTTACAATGAGCAGTTCTTC. The whole variable domain, filled in from reference TRBV11-3 and TRBJ2-1, reads EAGVVQSPRYKIIEKKQPVAFWCNPISGHNTLYWYLQNLGQGPELLIRYENEEAVDDSQLPKDRFSAERLKGVDSTLKIQPAELGDSAVYLCASSLVPPGGLTPYNEQFFGPGTRLTVL.

V gene TRBV28 combines with J gene TRBJ2-7; D perhaps matches TRBD2 (5 bases). Germline values: CDR1 MDHEN, CDR2 SYDVKM. The CDR3 has 14 amino acids. Trimming pared 4 bases from V and 3 bases from J, leaving 13 bases between. This CDR3 is CASSYGRASYEQYF. The CDR3 coding sequence is TGTGCCAGCAGTTATGGGCGGGCCAGCTACGAGCAGTACTTC.

The rearrangement uses TRBV6-1 and TRBJ2-1, with TRBD2 matching 10 bases. Germline values: CDR1 MNHNS, CDR2 SASEGT. V gave up 7 bases and J gave up 7 bases; unmatched junction bases: 7. This CDR3 contains 14 residues. The CDR3 bases are TGTGCCAGCACCATAGCGGGAGGTCGGAATGAGCAGTTCTTC. It codes for CASTIAGGRNEQFF.

Concerning this clone itself: Distinct nucleotide sequences in the sample also encode this CDR3. CDR3 loop: CASSLSSYEQYF. For the CDR3, the DNA is TGTGCCAGCAGCCTCAGTTCCTACGAGCAGTACTTC. The chain combines TRBV7-9 with TRBJ2-7; D remains ambiguous. Trimming removed 5 bases from V and 1 base from J, with 6 bases in between. The CDR3 runs 12 residues. Germline-derived CDR1 and CDR2 are SEHNR and FQNEAQ (reference sequence).

The J gene is TRBJ1-1, the V gene TRBV7-9; a weak D match, TRBD1 (5 bases). Trimming stripped 3 bases from V and 3 bases from J, with 14 bases between. The CDR3 is made up of 15 amino acids. Germline CDR1 reads SEHNR; CDR2 reads FQNEAQ (reference sequence). The CDR3 protein is CASSLGGAGDTEAFF. For the CDR3, the DNA is TGTGCCAGCAGCTTGGGAGGGGCCGGGGACACTGAAGCTTTCTTT.

CDR3 DNA sequence: TGTGCCAGCAGCTGGACAGGGGGACAGTCAGATACGCAGTATTTT. This sequence encodes CASSWTGGQSDTQYF. The chain has TRBV7-2 and TRBJ2-3; TRBD1 matches 10 bases. Germline-derived CDR1 and CDR2 are SGHTA and FQGNSA. V shed 4 bases, J shed 4 bases, and the junction held 5 bases outside the gene matches. CDR3 length equals 15 residues.

This rearrangement joins TRBV5-1 to TRBJ1-2, with a weak D call TRBD1 (6 bases). Germline CDR1 SGHRS, CDR2 YFSETQ. Trimming stripped 0 bases from V and 0 bases from J, with 9 bases between. This CDR3 is 15 amino acids long. The CDR3 sequence: CASSLEGGANYGYTF. The CDR3 DNA reads as TGCGCCAGCAGCTTGGAGGGGGGGGCTAACTATGGCTACACCTTC.

The chain links TRBV5-4 to TRBJ2-7; 12 bases map to TRBD2. The CDR3 spans 16 residues. V was pared by 4 bases and J by 1 base, with 6 bases of the junction left unmatched. Germline V gene data show CDR1 as SGHNT and CDR2 as YYREEE (reference sequence). The CDR3 nucleotides are TGTGCCAGCAGCAGACCGACTAGCGGGAGATCCTACGAGCAGTACTTC. Protein product: CASSRPTSGRSYEQYF.

There are many counts of this clone. The genes are TRBV6-1 and TRBJ1-2; the D is unclear. Germline-derived CDR1 and CDR2 are MNHNS and SASEGT. CDR3 length equals 13 residues. V lost 8 bases and J lost 3, with 13 bases in between. The CDR3 DNA reads as TGTGCCAGCTTGGAGGGAACGGACTATGGCTACACCTTC. Translating gives CASLEGTDYGYTF.

The chain employs TRBV18 and TRBJ1-1; D remains ambiguous. Trimming removed 1 base at V and 2 bases at J, with 11 bases between. Germline V gene sequence: CDR1 KGHSH, CDR2 LQKENI. The CDR3 totals 15 residues. In DNA, the CDR3 is TGTGCCAGCTCACCACAGCGGAGCATTAACACTGAAGCTTTCTTT. Translated: CASSPQRSINTEAFF.

The chain combines TRBV2 with TRBJ2-3; 15 bases line up with TRBD2. The CDR3 consists of 18 residues. Germline loops: CDR1 SNHLY, CDR2 FYNNEI. V was pared by 5 bases and J by 4 bases, with 10 bases of the junction left unmatched. CDR3 protein: CASSQPGTSGGRADTQYF. The CDR3 nucleotides are TGTGCCAGCAGTCAACCTGGGACTAGCGGGGGGCGCGCAGATACGCAGTATTTT.

This sequence joins TRBV28 and TRBJ2-3, with TRBD1 matching 9 bases. Germline V gene sequence: CDR1 MDHEN, CDR2 SYDVKM. Germline trimming cut 4 bases from V and 3 bases from J; bases unmatched to any gene: 17. The CDR3 consists of 19 residues. The CDR3 DNA reads as TGTGCCAGCAGTTCTCACTGGCCGGGACAGGGTAAGTTAACAGATACGCAGTATTTT. Its protein product is CASSSHWPGQGKLTDTQYF.

The sample holds many counts of this clone. The chain recombines TRBV4-2 with TRBJ1-6, with 9 bases aligning to TRBD1. Germline assignment: CDR1 LGHNA and CDR2 YNFKEQ. Trimming removed 0 bases from V and 9 bases from J; junction bases left unmatched: 6. This CDR3 is 16 amino acids long. The CDR3 nucleotides read TGTGCCAGCAGCCAAGATCTGGGACAGGGCTCTTCACCCCTCCACTTT. As protein: CASSQDLGQGSSPLHF.

V gene TRBV28 combines with J gene TRBJ1-1; unclear D gene. Trimming removed 1 base at V and 4 bases at J, with 10 bases between. The germline CDR1 and CDR2 sequences are MDHEN and SYDVKM. This CDR3 has 14 amino acids. The CDR3 nucleotides read TGTGCCAGCAGTTTATTGAGGGTAATCACTGAAGCTTTCTTT. Its translation: CASSLLRVITEAFF.

This chain joins TRBV4-3 and TRBJ2-1, with D possibly matching TRBD2 (6 bases). The CDR3 covers 15 residues. The germline V gene has CDR1 LGHNA and CDR2 YSLEER. V lost 1 base and J lost 9, with 16 bases in between. The CDR3 loop is CASSQALAEGTEQFF. Written as DNA, the CDR3 is TGCGCCAGCAGCCAAGCGTTGGCGGAGGGAACTGAGCAGTTCTTC.

The CDR3 loop reads CASSFGTGAYEQYF. The CDR3 nucleotides read TGTGCCAGCAGTTTCGGGACAGGGGCCTACGAGCAGTACTTC. The V gene is TRBV6-5, the J gene TRBJ2-7, with 10 bases matching TRBD1. Germline loops: CDR1 MNHEY, CDR2 SVGAGI. Trimming removed 4 bases from V and 2 bases from J; junction bases left unmatched: 2. CDR3 length: 14 residues.

The chain employs TRBV28 and TRBJ1-5, with TRBD1 identical over 7 bases. CDR3 length: 15 residues. In germline, CDR1 is MDHEN, CDR2 SYDVKM. V lost 5 bases to trimming and J lost 2 bases; unmatched junction nucleotides: 6. This chain's CDR3 is CASSHRGRGNQPQHF. The CDR3 DNA is TGTGCCAGCAGTCACAGGGGACGGGGCAATCAGCCCCAGCATTTT.

This chain joins TRBV7-9 and TRBJ1-5; D might be TRBD1 (6 bases). This CDR3 contains 14 residues. Trimming took off 5 bases at V and 4 bases at J, with 12 bases between the two ends. The germline V gene encodes CDR1 SEHNR and CDR2 FQNEAQ (reference sequence). CDR3 nucleotide sequence: TGTGCCAGCAGCCACCAGGGGAGTAATCAGCCCCAGCATTTT. This sequence encodes CASSHQGSNQPQHF.

The chain couples TRBV21-1 to TRBJ1-2. TRBV21-1 is marked as a pseudogene. CDR3 length: 15 amino acids. CDR3 in amino acids: CASSKGRGTNYGYTF. For the CDR3, the DNA is TGTGCCAGCAGCAAGGGGAGAGGTACGAACTATGGCTACACCTTC.

This clone was seen just once. V usage is TRBV5-1 and J usage is TRBJ1-1; 9 nucleotides line up with TRBD1. V gave up 1 base and J gave up 4 bases; unmatched junction bases: 5. The CDR3 sequence is 15 residues long. Looked up from germline, CDR1 is SGHRS and CDR2 is YFSETQ. The CDR3: CASSLLGQGGTEAFF. The DNA of the CDR3 is TGCGCCAGCAGCTTGTTGGGACAGGGAGGCACTGAAGCTTTCTTT.

The J gene is TRBJ2-1, the V gene TRBV7-8; 9 bases are a match to TRBD2. The CDR3 length is 16 residues. V was clipped by 5 bases and J by 7 bases; unmatched bases: 12. Germline V gene data show CDR1 as SGHVS and CDR2 as FQNEAQ. CDR3 sequence reads: CASSPSASGNVNEQFF. DNA of the CDR3: TGTGCCAGCAGCCCCTCCGCTAGCGGGAATGTAAATGAGCAGTTCTTC.

The CDR3 DNA is TGTGCCAGCAGTTTCCAGCGGGGATCCTACGAGCAGTACTTC. This sequence encodes CASSFQRGSYEQYF. This chain links TRBV28 with TRBJ2-7, with 7 nucleotides matching TRBD2. Unmatched junction bases numbered 3, after V lost 3 bases and J lost 1 base. In germline, CDR1 is MDHEN, CDR2 SYDVKM. The CDR3 runs to 14 residues.

The chain combines TRBV18 with TRBJ1-5; possibly TRBD1 for D (6 bases). This CDR3 contains 13 residues. V lost 9 bases to trimming and J lost 3 bases, with 12 bases between them. The germline V gene has CDR1 KGHSH and CDR2 LQKENI. The CDR3 DNA is TGTGCCAGTACGCAGGGGAACAATCAGCCCCAGCATTTT. Amino acid sequence: CASTQGNNQPQHF.

The genes are TRBV27 and TRBJ1-5, with TRBD1 matching 9 bases. The CDR3 is 16 amino acids. CDR1 and CDR2 from the germline V gene are MNHEY and SMNVEV (reference sequence). Unmatched junction bases numbered 8, after V lost 4 bases and J lost 4 bases. The CDR3 loop reads CASSYLGQGSNQPQHF. CDR3 in DNA: TGTGCCAGCAGTTATTTGGGACAGGGATCAAATCAGCCCCAGCATTTT.